This entry concerns a single T cell receptor beta chain. These data come from a study of blood T cell repertoires in COVID-19. Study context: From the United States, Italy and Spain came samples of acute and convalescent COVID-19. The cDNA or gDNA used as material had been derived from T cells, B-cell-depleted T cells, or PBMCs.

The V end was cut by 7 bases, the J end by 5 bases, with 12 bases between. This CDR3 is 14 amino acids long. The germline V gene encodes CDR1 SEHNR and CDR2 FQNEAQ (reference sequence). Per the original methods: Estimates of nucleated cell counts were drawn from the amplification of reference gene primers. The data were produced by immunoSEQ multiplex PCR, yet TCRdb's version contains in-frame clones alone and is incomplete. D and trimming were read from the DNA, whereas the V and J calls and clone size are those reported in that table. The sample has over 110,000 clones; approximately 89% are singletons.

The gene calls are TRBV7-9 and TRBJ2-6; D is undetermined. The TCR was taken from a human donor in a cohort sampled during active COVID-19. Sequenced: peripheral blood. DNA of the CDR3: TGTGCCAGCACCTCTCCTCTCTGGGCCAACGTCCTGACTTTC. It codes for CASTSPLWANVLTF.